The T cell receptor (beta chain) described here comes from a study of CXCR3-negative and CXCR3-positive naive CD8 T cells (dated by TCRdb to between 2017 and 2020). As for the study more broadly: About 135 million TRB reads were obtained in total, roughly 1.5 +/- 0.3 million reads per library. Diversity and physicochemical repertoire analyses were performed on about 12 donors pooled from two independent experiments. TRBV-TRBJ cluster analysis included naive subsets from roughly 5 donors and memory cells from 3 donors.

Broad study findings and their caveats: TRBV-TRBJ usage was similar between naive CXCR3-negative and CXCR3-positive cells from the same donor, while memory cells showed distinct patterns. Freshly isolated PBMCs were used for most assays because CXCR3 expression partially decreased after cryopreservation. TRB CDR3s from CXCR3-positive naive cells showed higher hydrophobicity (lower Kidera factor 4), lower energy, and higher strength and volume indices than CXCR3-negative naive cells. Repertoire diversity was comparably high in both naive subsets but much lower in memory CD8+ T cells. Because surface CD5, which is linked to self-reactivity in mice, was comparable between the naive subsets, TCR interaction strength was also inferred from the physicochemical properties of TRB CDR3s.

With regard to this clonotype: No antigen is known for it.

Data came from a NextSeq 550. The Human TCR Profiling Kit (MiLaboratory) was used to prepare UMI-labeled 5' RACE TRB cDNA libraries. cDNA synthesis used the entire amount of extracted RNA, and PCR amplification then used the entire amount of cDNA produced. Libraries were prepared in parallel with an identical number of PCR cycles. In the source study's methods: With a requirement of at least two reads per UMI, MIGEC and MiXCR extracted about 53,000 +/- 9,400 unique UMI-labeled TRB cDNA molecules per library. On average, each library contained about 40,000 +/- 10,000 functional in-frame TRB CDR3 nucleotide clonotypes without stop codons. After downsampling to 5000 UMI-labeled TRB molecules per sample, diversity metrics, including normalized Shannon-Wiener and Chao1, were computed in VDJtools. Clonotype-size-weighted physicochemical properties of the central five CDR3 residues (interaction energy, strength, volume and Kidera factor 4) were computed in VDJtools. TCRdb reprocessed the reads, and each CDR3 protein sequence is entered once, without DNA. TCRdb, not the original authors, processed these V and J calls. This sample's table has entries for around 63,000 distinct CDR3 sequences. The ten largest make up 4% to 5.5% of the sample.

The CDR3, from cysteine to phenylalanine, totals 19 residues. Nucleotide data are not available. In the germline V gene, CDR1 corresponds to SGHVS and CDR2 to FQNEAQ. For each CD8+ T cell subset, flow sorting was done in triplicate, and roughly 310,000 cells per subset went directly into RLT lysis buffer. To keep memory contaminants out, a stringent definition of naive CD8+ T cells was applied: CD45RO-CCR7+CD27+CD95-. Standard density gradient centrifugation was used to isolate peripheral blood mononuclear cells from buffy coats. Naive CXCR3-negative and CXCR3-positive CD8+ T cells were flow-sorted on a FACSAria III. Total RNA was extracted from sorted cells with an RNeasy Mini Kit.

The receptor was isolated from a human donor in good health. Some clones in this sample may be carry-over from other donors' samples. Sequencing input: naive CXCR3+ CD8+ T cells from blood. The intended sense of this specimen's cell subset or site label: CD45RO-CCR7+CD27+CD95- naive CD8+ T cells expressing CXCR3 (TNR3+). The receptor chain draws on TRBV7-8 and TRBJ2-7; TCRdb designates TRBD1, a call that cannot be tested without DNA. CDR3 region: CASSPLGQGASVKAYEQYF.